Listed below are T cell receptor beta chains from one sample, sequenced in a study of T cells after yellow fever vaccination. TCRdb reanalysed the 5' RACE reads using MiXCR and keeps one entry per CDR3 protein. The sample has almost 600,000 distinct CDR3 sequences, roughly 14% seen once; the top ten hold over 11%. Sequencing used PBMCs, obtained on the day of the yellow fever booster vaccination. All receptors come from a man aged 30 to 45 who received the YFV17D yellow fever vaccine. Each CDR3 is given with its conserved first and last residue. Fields, in order: D gene, clone size, V gene, J gene, CDR3 length, CDR3 DNA, CDR3 protein. The D gene is left open where the match is weak. Expanded clones get a size class; other rows say once, few or many, or leave the size out.

TRBD2	many	TRBV15	TRBJ2-3	19	TGTGCCACCAGCAGCGGAAGTTTTGTCCGGGGAGGGTGGACAGATACGCAGTATTTT	CATSSGSFVRGGWTDTQYF
TRBD1	few	TRBV5-4	TRBJ2-3	16	TGTGCCAGCAGCTTGGCACAGGGGGGAAGGACAGATACGCAGTATTTT	CASSLAQGGRTDTQYF
TRBD2	once	TRBV19	TRBJ2-2	17	TGTGCCAGTAGGCAAACTAGCGGGATCAGTCGCACCGGGGAGCTGTTTTTT	CASRQTSGISRTGELFF
NA	NA	TRBV10-2	TRBJ2-3	15	TGCGCCAGCAGTGAGTCTCCGGGACTGGGAGATACGCAGTATTTT	CASSESPGLGDTQYF
TRBD2	few	TRBV5-1	TRBJ2-7	16	TGCGCCAGTCTCCCCACAACTAGCGGGGTATACTACGAGCAGTACTTC	CASLPTTSGVYYEQYF
NA	NA	TRBV6-2/TRBV6-3	TRBJ2-7	12	TGTGCCAGCAGTGCTATCCACAGGGAGCAGTACTTC	CASSAIHREQYF
NA	NA	TRBV20-1	TRBJ2-1	15	TGCAGTGCTAGGCGAGTCAGCCCTCCCGGGGTTGAGCAGTTCTTC	CSARRVSPPGVEQFF
NA	few	TRBV2	TRBJ2-1	14	TGTGCCAGCAAATCTAGGGAGACGGCCCATGAGCAGTTCTTC	CASKSRETAHEQFF
NA	few	TRBV7-2	TRBJ2-5	16	TGTGCCAGCAGTTACCGCTGGCGGGCCGCCCAAGAGACCCAGTACTTC	CASSYRWRAAQETQYF
TRBD2	NA	TRBV3-1	TRBJ2-2	12	TGTGCCAGCAGCCGCGCGGGGGGAGAGCTGTTTTTT	CASSRAGGELFF
TRBD2	few	TRBV29-1	TRBJ2-7	12	TGCAGCGCAGGGACTAGTACCTACGAGCAGTACTTC	CSAGTSTYEQYF
NA	NA	TRBV11-2	TRBJ2-2	18	TGTGCCAGCAAACTCCCCCTATTTAGTGTCCCTGACACCGGGGAGCTGTTTTTT	CASKLPLFSVPDTGELFF
NA	few	TRBV30	TRBJ2-7	13	TGTGCCTGGATAGGGAATGGGGGTCACGAGCAGTACTTC	CAWIGNGGHEQYF
NA	few	TRBV10-3	TRBJ2-1	14	TGTGCCATCAGTGAGTTGGGTCAAGGCGATGAGCAGTTCTTC	CAISELGQGDEQFF
NA	NA	TRBV12-3/TRBV12-4	TRBJ1-2	14	TGTGCCAGCAGTCCCCGGGGGGCTCGAGATGGCTACACCTTC	CASSPRGARDGYTF
TRBD1	NA	TRBV7-8	TRBJ2-7	19	TGTGCCAGCAGCTTGCCGGGACAGGGAGACTCGGGGAATGAGAACGAGCAGTACTTC	CASSLPGQGDSGNENEQYF
NA	NA	TRBV10-3	TRBJ2-1	13	TGTGCCATCATGGGAGATGGTAACAATGAGCAGTTCTTC	CAIMGDGNNEQFF
NA	NA	TRBV3-1	TRBJ2-1	18	TGTGCCAGCAGCCAAGATCATGTAGCTAGCGACTCCTACAATGAGCAGTTCTTC	CASSQDHVASDSYNEQFF
NA	many	TRBV7-6	TRBJ2-7	13	TGTGCCAGCAGCTTAGACAAGACCTACGAGCAGTACTTC	CASSLDKTYEQYF
NA	NA	TRBV20-1	TRBJ2-7	11	TGCAGTGCTAGTGATAACGACGAGCAGTACTTC	CSASDNDEQYF
NA	many	TRBV5-1	TRBJ2-7	14	TGCGCCAGCAGCTTAGCGGGTGTCGACTACGAGCAGTACTTC	CASSLAGVDYEQYF
NA	few	TRBV5-6	TRBJ2-2	13	TGTGCCAGCAGGAAGGGGCGCGGCGGGGAGCTGTTTTTT	CASRKGRGGELFF
NA	NA	TRBV20-1	TRBJ2-3	15	TGCAGTGCTAGTGTGTGGGAAGAACTCACAGATACGCAGTATTTT	CSASVWEELTDTQYF
TRBD2	NA	TRBV20-1	TRBJ2-1	14	TGCAGTGCTAGTCTAGCGGGCGTGTACAATGAGCAGTTCTTC	CSASLAGVYNEQFF
NA	few	TRBV15	TRBJ2-7	13	TGTGCCGCCGGGACCGGGACCTCCTACGAGCAGTACTTC	CAAGTGTSYEQYF
TRBD1	few	TRBV4-1	TRBJ2-5	15	TGCGCCAGCAGCCAAGACAGGGGGCCCGTAGAGACCCAGTACTTC	CASSQDRGPVETQYF